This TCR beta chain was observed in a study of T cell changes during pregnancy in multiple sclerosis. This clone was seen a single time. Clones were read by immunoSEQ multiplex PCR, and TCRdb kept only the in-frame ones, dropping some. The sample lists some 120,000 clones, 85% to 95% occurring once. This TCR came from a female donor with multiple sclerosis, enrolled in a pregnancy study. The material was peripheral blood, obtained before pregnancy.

CDR3 amino acids: CASSERHPSNQPQHF. The DNA of the CDR3 is TGTGCCAGCAGTGAAAGACACCCTAGCAATCAGCCCCAGCATTTT. The chain recombines TRBV6-1 with TRBJ1-5, with D uncertain. This CDR3 comprises 15 residues. In germline, CDR1 is MNHNS, CDR2 SASEGT. Between the trimmed V and J ends, which lost 2 bases and 0 bases, there was a span of 8 bases.